One sample yielded the 21 T cell receptor beta chains listed below, sequenced in a study of blood T cells in healthy people across ages. Through a sample-barcoded 5' primer and a J-beta primer mix, a second PCR was run for 7 to 11 cycles. MiXCR, applied by TCRdb to the 5' RACE reads, yields one record per CDR3 protein. The sample holds approximately 760,000 distinct CDR3 sequences, around a quarter seen once. This sample also appeared in a second study, on T cells of mothers and their children.

Sequenced sample: blood. The receptors shown here come from a boy aged 5-17 years in good health.

The CDR3 is CATLGGGTSTYEQYF. CDR3 sequence (DNA): TGTGCCACCCTGGGCGGTGGGACTAGTACATACGAGCAGTACTTC. J is TRBJ2-7 and V is TRBV2, with TRBD2 identical over 8 bases. Trimming cost V 10 bases and J 4 bases; bases outside gene matches: 15. The V gene's germline CDR1 is SNHLY and CDR2 FYNNEI. The CDR3 runs to 15 residues.

This chain connects TRBV7-9 to TRBJ1-2; D remains ambiguous. Trimming pared 5 bases from V and 8 bases from J, leaving 12 bases between. The CDR3 covers 12 residues. Looked up from germline, CDR1 is SEHNR and CDR2 is FQNEAQ (reference sequence). Here the CDR3 reads CASSLLEMGYTF. DNA for the CDR3: TGTGCCAGCAGCCTTCTTGAGATGGGCTACACCTTC.

V gene TRBV28 combines with J gene TRBJ1-6; D is uncertain. Between the trimmed V and J ends, which lost 5 bases and 0 bases, there was a span of 11 bases. The V gene's germline CDR1 is MDHEN and CDR2 SYDVKM. The CDR3 runs to 16 residues. The CDR3 DNA sequence: TGTGCCAGCAGTACGGACGGAAGCTCCTATAATTCACCCCTCCACTTT. As protein: CASSTDGSSYNSPLHF.

This rearrangement joins TRBV11-2 to TRBJ2-5; D might be TRBD1 or TRBD2, each matching 5 bases. The DNA matches TRBJ2-7 better at its end, which makes the J call doubtful. This CDR3 contains 14 residues. CDR1 SGHAT and CDR2 FQNNGV come from the germline V gene. The CDR3 spells CASSSPGPIYEQYF. CDR3 nucleotide sequence: TGTGCCAGCAGCTCCCCGGGACCGATCTACGAGCAGTACTTC.

A few counts support this clonotype. The chain carries TRBV9 and TRBJ2-1; unclear D gene. The germline V gene has CDR1 SGDLS and CDR2 YYNGEE. This CDR3 is built from 14 residues. V was clipped by 0 bases and J by 5 bases, with 9 bases between them. As DNA, the CDR3 is TGTGCCAGCAGCGTAGGGCAGGAAGACAATGAGCAGTTCTTC. This codes for CASSVGQEDNEQFF.

The V gene is TRBV14, the J gene TRBJ2-2, with D uncertain. Germline V gene lookup returns CDR1 SGHDN and CDR2 FVKESK. The CDR3 is made up of 14 amino acids. V lost 0 bases to trimming and J lost 3 bases, with 5 bases between them. The CDR3 reads CASSQEAYTGELFF. The CDR3 DNA follows: TGTGCCAGCAGCCAAGAGGCGTACACCGGGGAGCTGTTTTTT.

The chain joins TRBV10-3 to TRBJ2-1; D is undetermined. The J call could be wrong; TRBJ2-7 is a better fit for the DNA end. CDR1 is ENHRY, CDR2 SYGVKD, per germline. The CDR3 length is 14 residues. The CDR3 sequence: CAISENDNSYEQYF. As DNA, the CDR3 is TGTGCCATCAGTGAAAACGACAACTCCTACGAGCAGTACTTC.

The sample holds a few counts of this clonotype. The CDR3, as DNA: TGTGCCATCAGTGAGTCGTGGACTAGCGGGAAAGGGACCTACAATGAGCAGTTCTTC. This translates into CAISESWTSGKGTYNEQFF. This sequence joins TRBV10-3 and TRBJ2-1, with 12 bases identical to TRBD2. The ends lost 0 bases at V and 2 bases at J; junction bases unmatched: 8. The CDR3 has 19 amino acids. CDR1 ENHRY and CDR2 SYGVKD come from the germline V gene.

This clonotype was seen only a few times. The chain employs TRBV29-1 and TRBJ2-1; D tentatively fits TRBD1 or TRBD2 (6 bases each). Germline V gene sequence: CDR1 SQVTM, CDR2 ANQGSEA. The CDR3 covers 15 residues. V lost 6 bases and J 4 bases, leaving 19 bases between the germline ends. The CDR3 sequence is CSVMGAGQIYNEQFF. CDR3 bases: TGCAGCGTGATGGGTGCGGGACAAATATACAATGAGCAGTTCTTC.

The V and J genes are TRBV5-1 and TRBJ2-3; possibly TRBD1 or TRBD2 for D (5 bases each). The V and J ends lost 1 base and 6 bases respectively, with 18 bases between them. Germline CDR1 SGHRS, CDR2 YFSETQ. CDR3 size: 16 residues. CDR3 coding DNA: TGCGCCAGCAGCTTGTGGGGGAACCAGCGGTCGGATACGCAGTATTTT. It yields the protein CASSLWGNQRSDTQYF.

The V and J genes are TRBV6-6 and TRBJ1-4, with D tentatively TRBD1 (5 bases). The CDR3 extends over 14 amino acids. Trimming shortened V by 7 bases and J by 0 bases, and 9 bases separated the two germline ends. Germline CDR1 reads MNHNY; CDR2 reads SVGAGI (reference sequence). Written as DNA, the CDR3 is TGTGCCAGCAACCTACAGGCAACTAATGAAAAACTGTTTTTT. Encoded protein: CASNLQATNEKLFF.

This chain uses TRBV10-3 with TRBJ2-7, with 8 bases matching TRBD2. CDR1 and CDR2 from the germline V gene are ENHRY and SYGVKD. The ends lost 0 bases at V and 3 bases at J; junction bases unmatched: 1. CDR3 size: 14 residues. The CDR3 is CAISESSGGYEQYF. CDR3 nucleotides: TGTGCCATCAGTGAGTCAAGCGGGGGCTACGAGCAGTACTTC.

This chain joins TRBV6-5 and TRBJ1-3, with D unclear. Germline lookup yields CDR1 MNHEY and CDR2 SVGAGI. This CDR3 contains 15 residues. V lost 5 bases, J lost 4 bases, and 15 bases lay in between. CDR3 coding DNA: TGTGCCAGCAGTCCGATGGCGATGGTGGGAAACACCATATATTTT. This translates into CASSPMAMVGNTIYF.

The rearrangement uses TRBV7-6 and TRBJ2-5; unclear D gene. V was trimmed by 5 bases and J by 4 bases, leaving 20 bases between them. Germline CDR1 reads SGHVS; CDR2 reads FNYEAQ. The CDR3 spans 16 residues. CDR3 nucleotides: TGTGCCAGCAGCCCCCCAACCATGTGGGTGATAGAGACCCAGTACTTC. It codes for CASSPPTMWVIETQYF.

This clonotype was counted only a few times. The chain uses TRBV10-3 and TRBJ2-7; weak D call: TRBD1 (6 bases). Germline loops: CDR1 ENHRY, CDR2 SYGVKD. Trimming removed 4 bases at V and 4 bases at J, with 14 bases between. CDR3 length equals 14 residues. CDR3 amino acids: CAISGSGAPYEQYF. CDR3 nucleotides: TGTGCCATCAGTGGCTCAGGGGCGCCGTACGAGCAGTACTTC.

DNA for the CDR3: TGTGCCAGCAGTTACGCGGTGGGGACAGGGATGAACACTGAAGCTTTCTTT. Translated: CASSYAVGTGMNTEAFF. J is TRBJ1-1 and V is TRBV6-5; 9 bases are a match to TRBD1. The CDR3 spans 17 residues. The germline CDR1 and CDR2 sequences are MNHEY and SVGAGI. V gave up 2 bases and J gave up 0 bases; unmatched junction bases: 7.

This clonotype turned up a few times. V usage is TRBV4-2 and J usage is TRBJ1-2; a possible D gene is TRBD1 (6 bases). The CDR3 contains 14 residues. CDR1 and CDR2 from the germline V gene are LGHNA and YNFKEQ. V dropped 0 bases and J dropped 8 bases, with 13 bases sitting between them. The DNA for the CDR3 is TGTGCCAGCAGCCAAGAGAGGGGGACATTCGGCTACACCTTC. This gives the protein CASSQERGTFGYTF.

There are many counts of this clonotype. This chain links TRBV7-2 with TRBJ2-3, with a possible D match to TRBD1 (6 bases). The CDR3 loop spans 15 amino acids. The V end was cut by 1 base, the J end by 2 bases, with 10 bases between. The germline gives CDR1 SGHTA, CDR2 FQGNSA. CDR3 bases: TGTGCCAGCAGCTTAGTAAGGGGGAACACAGATACGCAGTATTTT. Translation: CASSLVRGNTDTQYF.

This clonotype was counted at least ten times. One junction end does not reproduce the germline sequence, and a read error may be involved. This chain links TRBV12-3 or TRBV12-4 with TRBJ2-5; D call uncertain. The CDR3 is 13 residues long. CDR3 DNA: TGCGCCAGCAGCTTGGCAGACCAAGAGACCCAGTACTTC. This translates into CASSLADQETQYF.

This rearrangement joins TRBV20-1 to TRBJ1-1; 7 bases are a match to TRBD1. The CDR3 runs 14 residues. Germline V lookup: CDR1 DFQATT, CDR2 SNEGSKA (reference sequence). The J segment lost 0 bases and the V segment lost 6 bases, leaving 7 bases of the junction unmatched. The DNA for the CDR3 is TGCAGTGCATACCCCGGGACAGTGAACACTGAAGCTTTCTTT. Its protein product is CSAYPGTVNTEAFF.

In this sample, this clonotype turned up a few times. The gene calls are TRBV6-6 and TRBJ2-5; 8 bases match TRBD2. Germline CDR1 and CDR2: MNHNY and SVGAGI (reference sequence). The CDR3 has 15 residues. Unmatched junction bases numbered 4, after V lost 3 bases and J lost 1 base. CDR3 residues: CASSYTSGVQETQYF. The CDR3, as DNA: TGTGCCAGCAGTTATACTAGCGGAGTCCAAGAGACCCAGTACTTC.